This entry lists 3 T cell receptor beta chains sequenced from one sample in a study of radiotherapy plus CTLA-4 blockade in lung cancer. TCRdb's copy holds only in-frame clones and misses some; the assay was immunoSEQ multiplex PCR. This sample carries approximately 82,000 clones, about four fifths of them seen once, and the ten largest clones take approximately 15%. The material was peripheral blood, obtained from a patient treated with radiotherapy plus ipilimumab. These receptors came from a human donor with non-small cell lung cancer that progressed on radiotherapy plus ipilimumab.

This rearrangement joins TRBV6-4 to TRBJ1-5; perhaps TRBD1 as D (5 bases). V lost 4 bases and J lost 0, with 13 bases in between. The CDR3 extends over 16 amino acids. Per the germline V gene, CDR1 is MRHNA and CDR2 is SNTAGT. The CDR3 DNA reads TGTGCCAGCAGTGCCCAGGGAGGGGATAGCAATCAGCCCCAGCATTTT. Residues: CASSAQGGDSNQPQHF.

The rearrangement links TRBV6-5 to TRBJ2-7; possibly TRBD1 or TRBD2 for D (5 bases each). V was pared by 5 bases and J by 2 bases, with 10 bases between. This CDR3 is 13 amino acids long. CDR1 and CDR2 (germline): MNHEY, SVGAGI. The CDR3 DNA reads TGTGCCAGCAGTCGGGACCCCGCCTACGAGCAGTACTTC. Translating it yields CASSRDPAYEQYF.

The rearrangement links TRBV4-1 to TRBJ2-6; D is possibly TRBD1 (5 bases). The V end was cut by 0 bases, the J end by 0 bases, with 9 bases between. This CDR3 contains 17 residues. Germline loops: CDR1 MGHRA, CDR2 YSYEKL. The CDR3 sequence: CASSQDAGPSGANVLTF. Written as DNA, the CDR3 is TGCGCCAGCAGCCAAGATGCAGGGCCCTCTGGGGCCAACGTCCTGACTTTC.